This is a list of T cell receptor beta chains from one sample in a study of T cells in Graves' hyperthyroidism and ophthalmopathy. TCRdb called the multiplex PCR reads again in MiXCR, with one record for every CDR3 protein. The table includes around 440,000 distinct CDR3 sequences, roughly 14% detected once. The sample comprised blood. All receptors come from a young woman with Graves' hyperthyroidism. The conserved cysteine and the conserved F or W are not part of the CDR3 here.

>TRBJ2-2|TRBV6-1
ATGGQTNTGELF
>TRBJ1-5|TRBV19
ASSIVGGSNQPQH
>TRBJ2-1|TRBV7-2
ASSHGLAESSYNEQF
>TRBJ2-2|TRBV10-1
ASSGYSGSNDAGELF
>TRBJ1-4|TRBV5-5
ASSLTGGDEKLF
>TRBJ1-3|TRBV29-1
SVDDLSLHSGNTIY
>TRBJ1-6|TRBV2
ASRSGASPLH
>TRBJ1-6|TRBV6-1
ASSEFEGANSPLH
>TRBJ1-1|TRBV2
ASSDLEGVDTEAF
>TRBJ1-2|TRBV10-3
AIRPLEGTGYT
>TRBJ1-1|TRBV7-3
ASSPQGDTEAF
>TRBJ2-5|TRBV20-1
SARVGFRGKETQY
>TRBJ2-1|TRBV7-9
ASSLVAYNEQF
>TRBJ1-6|TRBV27
ASSLGAGANSPLH
>TRBJ2-5|TRBV11-1
ASTPAGTGGRRTQY
>TRBJ1-2|TRBV6-1
ASSEDWRRTLAYGYT
>TRBJ1-4|TRBV6-5
ASSYSAGGHEKLF
>TRBJ2-3|TRBV24-1
ATSDWGTGSTDTQY
>TRBJ2-7|TRBV2
ASTGTGGFEQY
>TRBJ1-4|TRBV2
ASEETGSEKLF
>TRBJ2-1|TRBV7-2
ASSFGQVNNEQF
>TRBJ1-5|TRBV7-8
ASSSTGHNQPQH
>TRBJ1-4|TRBV20-1
SASVREGEKLF
>TRBJ2-7|TRBV6-1
ASSPRGQGGHEQY
>TRBJ2-1|TRBV6-1
ASSPSGNYNEQF
>TRBJ2-7|TRBV5-1
ASSLRSSSSGTPSSYEQY
>TRBJ2-5|TRBV5-1
ASSAWTGMETQY
>TRBJ2-4|TRBV12-3/TRBV12-4
ASSTMPLSGDRKNIQY
>TRBJ1-5|TRBV12-3/TRBV12-4
ASRKKRTGLIQPQH
>TRBJ2-7|TRBV18
ASSRTSASYEQY
>TRBJ2-5|TRBV11-2
ASSLRGWETQY
>TRBJ1-1|TRBV7-9
ASTRNRDRGRTEAF
>TRBJ2-7|TRBV20-1
SAERGGLDHGEQY
>TRBJ1-1|TRBV7-9
ASSLGSGHTEAF
>TRBJ2-2|TRBV4-2
ASSQARGDTGELF
>TRBJ2-2|TRBV7-9
ASSPGEYTGELF
>TRBJ2-4|TRBV11-1
ASSRTGAKNIQY
>TRBJ2-7|TRBV20-1
SAREGAGDEQY
>TRBJ1-3|TRBV9
ASSVDGELTGGSGNTIY
>TRBJ1-6|TRBV2
ASSRQMRSPLH
>TRBJ2-1|TRBV29-1
SVVGARGEQF
>TRBJ2-1|TRBV24-1
ATSVGQGNEQF
>TRBJ2-5|TRBV7-2
ASSLVQRLGSLQETQY
>TRBJ2-2|TRBV9
ASSHIRSGRGGELF
>TRBJ1-2|TRBV6-1
ASSPPRGSGYGYT
>TRBJ2-3|TRBV9
ASSQGLAGGIGDTQY
>TRBJ1-6|TRBV5-1
ASSLAGGQGANSPLH
>TRBJ1-5|TRBV18
ASSPSVGGPSGNQPQH
>TRBJ1-5|TRBV12-3/TRBV12-4
ASSISDREYQPQH
>TRBJ1-6|TRBV7-2
ASGQTTGGGSPLH